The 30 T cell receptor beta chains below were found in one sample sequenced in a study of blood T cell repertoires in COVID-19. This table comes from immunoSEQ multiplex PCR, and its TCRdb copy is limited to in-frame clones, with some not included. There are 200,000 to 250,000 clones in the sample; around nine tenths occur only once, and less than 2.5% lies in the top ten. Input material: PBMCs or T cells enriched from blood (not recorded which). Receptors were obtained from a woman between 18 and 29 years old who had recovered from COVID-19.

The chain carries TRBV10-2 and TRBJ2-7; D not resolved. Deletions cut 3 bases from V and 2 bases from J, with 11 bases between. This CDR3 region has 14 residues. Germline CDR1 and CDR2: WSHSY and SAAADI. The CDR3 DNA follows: TGCGCCAGCAGTGAAGCAGGTAACACCTACGAGCAGTACTTC. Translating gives CASSEAGNTYEQYF.

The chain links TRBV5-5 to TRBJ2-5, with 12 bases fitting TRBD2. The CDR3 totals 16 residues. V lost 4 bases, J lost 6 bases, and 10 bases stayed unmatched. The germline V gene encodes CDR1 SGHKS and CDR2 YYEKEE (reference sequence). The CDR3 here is CASSSLAGGRPKTQYF. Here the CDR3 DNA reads TGTGCCAGCAGCAGTCTAGCGGGGGGGAGGCCAAAGACCCAGTACTTC.

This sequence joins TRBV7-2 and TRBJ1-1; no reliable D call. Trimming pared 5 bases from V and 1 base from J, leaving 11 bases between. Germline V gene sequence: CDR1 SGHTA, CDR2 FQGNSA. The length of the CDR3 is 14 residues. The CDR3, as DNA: TGTGCCAGCAGCCAAAACCAGAAGAACACTGAAGCTTTCTTT. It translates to CASSQNQKNTEAFF.

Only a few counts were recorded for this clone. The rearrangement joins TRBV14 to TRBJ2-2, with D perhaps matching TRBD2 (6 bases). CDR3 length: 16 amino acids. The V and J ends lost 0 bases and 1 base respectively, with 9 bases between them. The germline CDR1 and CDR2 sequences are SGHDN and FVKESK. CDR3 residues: CASSQEEGMNTGELFF. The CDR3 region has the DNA TGTGCCAGCAGCCAAGAGGAGGGAATGAACACCGGGGAGCTGTTTTTT.

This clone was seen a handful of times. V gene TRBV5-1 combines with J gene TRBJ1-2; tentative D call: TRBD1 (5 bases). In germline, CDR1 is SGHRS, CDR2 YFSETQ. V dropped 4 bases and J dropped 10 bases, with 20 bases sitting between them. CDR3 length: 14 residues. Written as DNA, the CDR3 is TGCGCCAGCAGCCCCCCCGGGACTTTGGGGACCTACACCTTC. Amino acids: CASSPPGTLGTYTF.

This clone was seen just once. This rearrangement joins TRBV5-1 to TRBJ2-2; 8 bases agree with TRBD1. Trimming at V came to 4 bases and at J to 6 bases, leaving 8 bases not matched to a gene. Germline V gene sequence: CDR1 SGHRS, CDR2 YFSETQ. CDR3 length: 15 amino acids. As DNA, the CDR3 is TGCGCCAGCAGCCAGGGGGCAACCGTCGCCGGGGAGCTGTTTTTT. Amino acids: CASSQGATVAGELFF.

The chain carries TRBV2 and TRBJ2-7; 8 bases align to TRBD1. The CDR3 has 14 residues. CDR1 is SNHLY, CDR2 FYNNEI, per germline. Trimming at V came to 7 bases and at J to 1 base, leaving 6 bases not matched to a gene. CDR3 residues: CASTRTGRSYEQYF. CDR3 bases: TGTGCCAGCACCCGGACAGGGAGATCCTACGAGCAGTACTTC.

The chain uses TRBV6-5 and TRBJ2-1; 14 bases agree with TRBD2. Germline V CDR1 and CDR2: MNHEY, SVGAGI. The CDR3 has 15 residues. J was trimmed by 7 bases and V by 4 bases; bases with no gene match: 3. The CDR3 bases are TGTGCCAGCAGTTTCGGGACTAGCGGGGGTAATGAGCAGTTCTTC. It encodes CASSFGTSGGNEQFF.

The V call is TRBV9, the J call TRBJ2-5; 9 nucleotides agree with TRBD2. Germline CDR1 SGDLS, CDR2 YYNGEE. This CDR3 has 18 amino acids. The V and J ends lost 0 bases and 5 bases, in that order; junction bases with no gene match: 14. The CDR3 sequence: CASSVGGGGAPVYETQYF. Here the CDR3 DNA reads TGTGCCAGCAGCGTAGGCGGCGGGGGGGCGCCGGTATACGAGACCCAGTACTTC. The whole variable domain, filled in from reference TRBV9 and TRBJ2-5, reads DSGVTQTPKHLITATGQRVTLRCSPRSGDLSVYWYQQSLDQGLQFLIQYYNGEERAKGNILERFSAQQFPDLHSELNLSSLELGDSALYFCASSVGGGGAPVYETQYFGPGTRLLVL.

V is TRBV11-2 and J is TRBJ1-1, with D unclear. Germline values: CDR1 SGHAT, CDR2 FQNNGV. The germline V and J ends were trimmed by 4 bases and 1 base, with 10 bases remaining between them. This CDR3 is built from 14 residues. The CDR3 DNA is TGTGCCAGCAGCTCGAAACGTAGGAACACTGAAGCTTTCTTT. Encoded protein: CASSSKRRNTEAFF.

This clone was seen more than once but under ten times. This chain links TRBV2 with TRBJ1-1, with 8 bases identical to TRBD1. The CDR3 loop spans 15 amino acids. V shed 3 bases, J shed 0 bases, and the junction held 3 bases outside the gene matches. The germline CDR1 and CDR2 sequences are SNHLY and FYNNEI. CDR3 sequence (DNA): TGTGCCAGCAGTGACAGGGGGCGGATGAACACTGAAGCTTTCTTT. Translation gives CASSDRGRMNTEAFF.

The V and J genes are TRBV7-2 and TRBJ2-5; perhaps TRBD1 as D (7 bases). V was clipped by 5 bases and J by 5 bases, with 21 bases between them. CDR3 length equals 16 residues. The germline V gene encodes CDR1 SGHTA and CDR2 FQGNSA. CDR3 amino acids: CASSRGTAVGEETQYF. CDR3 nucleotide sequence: TGTGCCAGCAGCCGCGGGACAGCCGTCGGGGAGGAGACCCAGTACTTC.

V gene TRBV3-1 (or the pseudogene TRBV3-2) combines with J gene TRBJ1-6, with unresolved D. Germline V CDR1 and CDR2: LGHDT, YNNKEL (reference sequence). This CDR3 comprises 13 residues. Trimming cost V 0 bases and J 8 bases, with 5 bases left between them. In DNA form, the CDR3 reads TGTGCCAGCAGCCAAGAGGCGGATTCACCCCTCCACTTT. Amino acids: CASSQEADSPLHF.

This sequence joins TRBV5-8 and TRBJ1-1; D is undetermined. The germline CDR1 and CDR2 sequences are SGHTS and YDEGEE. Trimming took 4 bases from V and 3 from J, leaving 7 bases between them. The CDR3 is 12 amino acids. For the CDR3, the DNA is TGTGCCAGCAGCCCGGGGTACACTGAAGCTTTCTTT. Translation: CASSPGYTEAFF.

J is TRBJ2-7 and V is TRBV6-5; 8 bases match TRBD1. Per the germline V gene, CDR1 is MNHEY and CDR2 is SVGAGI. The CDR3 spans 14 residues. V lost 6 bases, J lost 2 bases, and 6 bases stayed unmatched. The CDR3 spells CASSGTGGTYEQYF. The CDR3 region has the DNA TGTGCCAGCAGCGGTACAGGGGGTACCTACGAGCAGTACTTC.

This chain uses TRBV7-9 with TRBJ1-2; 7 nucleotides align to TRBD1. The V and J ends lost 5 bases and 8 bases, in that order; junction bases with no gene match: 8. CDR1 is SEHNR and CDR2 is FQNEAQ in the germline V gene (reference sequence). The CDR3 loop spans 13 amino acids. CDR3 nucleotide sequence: TGTGCCAGCAGCGACCCCGGGACAGCCGGCTACACCTTC. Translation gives CASSDPGTAGYTF.

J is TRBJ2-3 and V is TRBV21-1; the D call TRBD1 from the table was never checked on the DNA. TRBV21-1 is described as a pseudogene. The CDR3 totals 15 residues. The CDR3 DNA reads TGTGCCAGCAGCAATGAACAGGGGGACACAGATACGCAGTATTTT. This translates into CASSNEQGDTDTQYF.

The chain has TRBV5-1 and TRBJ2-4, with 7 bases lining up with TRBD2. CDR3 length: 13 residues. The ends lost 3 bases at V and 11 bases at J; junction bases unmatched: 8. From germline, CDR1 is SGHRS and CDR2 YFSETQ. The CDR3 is CASSSSGMELQYF. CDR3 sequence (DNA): TGCGCCAGCAGCTCGAGCGGGATGGAACTTCAGTACTTC.

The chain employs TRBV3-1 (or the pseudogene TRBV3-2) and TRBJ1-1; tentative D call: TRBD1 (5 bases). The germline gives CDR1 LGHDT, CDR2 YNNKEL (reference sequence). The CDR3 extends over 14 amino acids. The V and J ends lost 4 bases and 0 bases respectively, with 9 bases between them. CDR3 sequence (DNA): TGTGCCAGCAGCCGACAGACAGTGAACACTGAAGCTTTCTTT. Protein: CASSRQTVNTEAFF.

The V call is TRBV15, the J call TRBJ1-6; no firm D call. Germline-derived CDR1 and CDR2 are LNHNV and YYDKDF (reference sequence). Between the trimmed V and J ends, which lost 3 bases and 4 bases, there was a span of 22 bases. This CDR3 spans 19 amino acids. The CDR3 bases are TGTGCCACCAGCAGGGAATTCCTCGGGGAGAGAACGTATAATTCACCCCTCCACTTT. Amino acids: CATSREFLGERTYNSPLHF.

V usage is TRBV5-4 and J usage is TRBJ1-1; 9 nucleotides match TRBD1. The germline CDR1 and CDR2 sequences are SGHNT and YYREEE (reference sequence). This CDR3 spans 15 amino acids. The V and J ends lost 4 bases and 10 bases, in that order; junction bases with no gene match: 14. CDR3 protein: CASSEPTGGNGRAFF. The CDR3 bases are TGTGCCAGCAGCGAACCGACAGGGGGGAATGGTAGAGCTTTCTTT.

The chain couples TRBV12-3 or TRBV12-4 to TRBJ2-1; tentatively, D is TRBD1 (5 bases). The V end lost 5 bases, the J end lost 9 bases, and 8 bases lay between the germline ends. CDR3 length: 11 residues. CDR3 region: CASSPGIEQFF. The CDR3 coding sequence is TGTGCCAGCAGTCCAGGGATTGAGCAGTTCTTC.

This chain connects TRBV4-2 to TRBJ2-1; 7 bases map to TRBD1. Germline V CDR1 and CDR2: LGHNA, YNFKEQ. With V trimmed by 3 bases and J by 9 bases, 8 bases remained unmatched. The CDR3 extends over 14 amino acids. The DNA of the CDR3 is TGTGCCAGCAGCCAGGTCGACAGGGCCAGTGAGCAGTTCTTC. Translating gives CASSQVDRASEQFF.

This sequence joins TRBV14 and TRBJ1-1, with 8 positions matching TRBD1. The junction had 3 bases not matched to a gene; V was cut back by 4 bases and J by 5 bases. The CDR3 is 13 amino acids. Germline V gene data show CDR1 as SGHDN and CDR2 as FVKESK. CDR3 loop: CASSRTGTTEAFF. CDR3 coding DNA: TGTGCCAGCAGCCGGACAGGGACAACTGAAGCTTTCTTT.

The CDR3 protein is CASSLGGLTQYF. Here the CDR3 DNA reads TGTGCCAGCAGCTTGGGAGGTCTTACGCAGTATTTT. V is TRBV7-3 and J is TRBJ2-3, with TRBD2 as a possible D gene (6 bases). The length of the CDR3 is 12 residues. V lost 3 bases and J 8 bases, leaving 9 bases between the germline ends. Germline assignment: CDR1 SGHTA and CDR2 FQGTGA.

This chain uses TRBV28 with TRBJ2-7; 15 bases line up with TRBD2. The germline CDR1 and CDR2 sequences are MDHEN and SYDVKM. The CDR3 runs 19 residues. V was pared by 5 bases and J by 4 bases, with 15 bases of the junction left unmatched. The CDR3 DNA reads TGTGCCAGCAGTCCATCCCCCGGGACTAGCGGGAGGCCTTTGTACGAGCAGTACTTC. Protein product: CASSPSPGTSGRPLYEQYF.

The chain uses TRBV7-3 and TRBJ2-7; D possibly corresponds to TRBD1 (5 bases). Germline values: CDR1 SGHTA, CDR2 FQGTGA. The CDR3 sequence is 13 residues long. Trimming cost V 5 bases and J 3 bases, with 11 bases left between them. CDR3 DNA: TGTGCCAGCAGCAATGCCCAGGGCTACGAGCAGTACTTC. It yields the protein CASSNAQGYEQYF.

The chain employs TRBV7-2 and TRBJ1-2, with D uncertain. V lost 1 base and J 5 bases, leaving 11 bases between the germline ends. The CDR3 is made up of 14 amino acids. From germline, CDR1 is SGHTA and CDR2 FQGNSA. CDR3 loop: CASSLGPGNYGYTF. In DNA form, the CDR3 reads TGTGCCAGCAGCTTAGGTCCGGGGAATTATGGCTACACCTTC. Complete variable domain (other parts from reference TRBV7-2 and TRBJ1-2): GAGVSQSPSNKVTEKGKDVELRCDPISGHTALYWYRQSLGQGLEFLIYFQGNSAPDKSGLPSDRFSAERTGGSVSTLTIQRTQQEDSAVYLCASSLGPGNYGYTFGSGTRLTVV.

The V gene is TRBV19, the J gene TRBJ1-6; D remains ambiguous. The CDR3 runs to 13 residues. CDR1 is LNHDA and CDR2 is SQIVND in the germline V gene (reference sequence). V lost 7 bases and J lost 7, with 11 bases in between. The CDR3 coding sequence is TGTGCCAGTAAGGCAGGCGCGAATTCACCCCTCCACTTT. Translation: CASKAGANSPLHF.

The CDR3 here is CASRTGGLYGYTF. Here the CDR3 DNA reads TGTGCCAGCAGGACAGGGGGGTTATATGGCTACACCTTC. This sequence joins TRBV28 and TRBJ1-2, with 9 bases aligning to TRBD1. The V gene's germline CDR1 is MDHEN and CDR2 SYDVKM. The CDR3 spans 13 residues. Trimming took 6 bases from V and 5 from J; bases not matched to a gene: 4.